One sample yielded the 32 T cell receptor beta chains listed below, sequenced in a study of blood T cell repertoires in COVID-19. Assay used: immunoSEQ multiplex PCR; TCRdb lists only in-frame clones, some missing. The sample carries approximately 160,000 clones, under 90% recorded once. The source material was PBMCs or T cells enriched from blood (not recorded which). The receptors stem from a man in his forties or fifties who had recovered from COVID-19.

This rearrangement joins TRBV5-1 to TRBJ2-2; TRBD1 is a possible D gene (5 bases). Trimming stripped 5 bases from V and 1 base from J, with 12 bases between. Germline V gene data show CDR1 as SGHRS and CDR2 as YFSETQ. The CDR3 is 15 amino acids. CDR3 nucleotide sequence: TGCGCCAGCAGTCAGGGTTTAAGGAACACCGGGGAGCTGTTTTTT. Translating it yields CASSQGLRNTGELFF.

The chain combines TRBV2 with TRBJ2-1, with 8 bases matching TRBD2. Germline values: CDR1 SNHLY, CDR2 FYNNEI. The CDR3 totals 14 residues. V dropped 8 bases and J dropped 8; count of bases not matched to a gene: 11. The CDR3 spells CASGTRGEDYEQFF. As DNA, the CDR3 is TGTGCCAGCGGAACGCGGGGGGAGGACTATGAGCAGTTCTTC.

The count of this clone is one. The gene calls are TRBV14 and TRBJ2-5; TRBD1 matches 8 bases. Germline V CDR1 and CDR2: SGHDN, FVKESK. V was pared by 4 bases and J by 7 bases, with 14 bases of the junction left unmatched. The CDR3 spans 16 residues. Here the CDR3 DNA reads TGTGCCAGCAGCCTCGGACAGGGTTTGGTATATTCGACCCAGTACTTC. Protein sequence: CASSLGQGLVYSTQYF.

The V gene is TRBV5-1, the J gene TRBJ1-3; D uncertain. Trimming left V 0 bases short and J 0 bases short, with 10 bases between. CDR1 and CDR2 (germline): SGHRS, YFSETQ. This CDR3 region has 16 residues. The CDR3 DNA reads TGCGCCAGCAGCTTGGCTGCGGGTGTCTCTGGAAACACCATATATTTT. As protein: CASSLAAGVSGNTIYF.

V gene TRBV5-1 combines with J gene TRBJ2-5, with D possibly matching TRBD1 (7 bases). Per the germline V gene, CDR1 is SGHRS and CDR2 is YFSETQ. The CDR3 spans 14 residues. With 2 bases removed from V and 5 bases from J, the gap between germline ends came to 13 bases. CDR3 sequence: CASSLGGGRETQYF. DNA of the CDR3: TGCGCCAGCAGCTTAGGAGGGGGCAGGGAGACCCAGTACTTC.

Written as DNA, the CDR3 is TGTGCCAGCAGCCAAGATTGGGCAGGGAAAGGAGTCGGCAATCAGCCCCAGCATTTT. Protein product: CASSQDWAGKGVGNQPQHF. The rearrangement joins TRBV3-1 (or the pseudogene TRBV3-2) to TRBJ1-5, with D possibly matching TRBD1 (5 bases). CDR3 length equals 19 residues. V dropped 0 bases and J dropped 2 bases, with 20 bases sitting between them. Germline V gives CDR1 LGHDT, CDR2 YNNKEL (reference sequence).

This clone is a singleton in its sample. The chain links TRBV18 to TRBJ2-5; 10 nucleotides match TRBD2. V trimming: 2 bases; J trimming: 4 bases; junction bases outside the gene matches: 7. Germline V CDR1 and CDR2: KGHSH, LQKENI. The CDR3 loop spans 16 amino acids. CDR3 nucleotides: TGTGCCAGCTCACCAATAAGCGGGGGGGCCCGAGAGACCCAGTACTTC. This encodes CASSPISGGARETQYF.

The chain is built from TRBV18 and TRBJ1-6; 10 bases are shared with TRBD1. Germline V gene lookup returns CDR1 KGHSH and CDR2 LQKENI. Germline trimming cut 4 bases from V and 5 bases from J; bases unmatched to any gene: 2. The CDR3 has 15 residues. Here the CDR3 DNA reads TGTGCCAGCTCACAGGGACAGGGGAATAATTCACCCCTCCACTTT. Protein product: CASSQGQGNNSPLHF.

This clone came up once. This chain joins TRBV7-2 and TRBJ2-2; D is perhaps TRBD1 (6 bases). This CDR3 region has 15 residues. The V gene's germline CDR1 is SGHTA and CDR2 FQGNSA. V was cut by 1 base and J by 0 bases, with 6 bases left in between. CDR3 sequence (DNA): TGTGCCAGCAGCTTAGGGACAGCGAACACCGGGGAGCTGTTTTTT. Its protein product is CASSLGTANTGELFF.

The chain employs TRBV5-1 and TRBJ1-1; unclear D gene. V dropped 3 bases and J dropped 12 bases, with 15 bases sitting between them. The CDR3 runs to 12 residues. Germline V lookup: CDR1 SGHRS, CDR2 YFSETQ. CDR3 sequence reads: CASSYGTGGTFF. CDR3 nucleotides: TGCGCCAGCAGCTATGGCACGGGTGGAACTTTCTTT.

CDR3: CASSHGTGDVKQYF. The CDR3 nucleotides read TGTGCCAGCAGCCACGGGACGGGGGATGTGAAGCAGTATTTT. This chain joins TRBV13 and TRBJ2-3, with D possibly being TRBD2 (6 bases). The germline V gene encodes CDR1 PRHDT and CDR2 FYEKMQ (reference sequence). The CDR3 length is 14 residues. Trimming left V 5 bases short and J 11 bases short, with 20 bases between. Supplemented by reference TRBV13 and TRBJ2-3, the full variable domain reads AAGVIQSPRHLIKEKRETATLKCYPIPRHDTVYWYQQGPGQDPQFLISFYEKMQSDKGSIPDRFSAQQFSDYHSELNMSSLELGDSALYFCASSHGTGDVKQYFGPGTRLTVL.

The chain uses TRBV27 and TRBJ1-2; 9 bases map to TRBD1. The CDR3 contains 16 residues. From germline, CDR1 is MNHEY and CDR2 SMNVEV (reference sequence). J lost 0 bases, V lost 6 bases, and 8 bases had no gene match. CDR3 sequence (DNA): TGTGCCAGCAGCCGGATCGGGACAGGGCCTAACTATGGCTACACCTTC. Protein product: CASSRIGTGPNYGYTF.

The CDR3 sequence is CASSDYRGSGNQPQHF. The CDR3 DNA sequence: TGTGCCAGCAGCGATTACAGGGGATCAGGGAATCAGCCCCAGCATTTT. This chain uses TRBV5-8 with TRBJ1-5, with 7 bases that match TRBD1. The CDR3 runs to 16 residues. Per germline, CDR1 SGHTS and CDR2 YDEGEE. Losses at the gene ends were 4 bases for V and 4 bases for J; bases not matched to a gene: 11.

The chain is built from TRBV3-1 (or the pseudogene TRBV3-2) and TRBJ1-3; the D gene is possibly TRBD1 (6 bases). The germline gives CDR1 LGHDT, CDR2 YNNKEL (reference sequence). The CDR3 loop spans 17 amino acids. Trimming left V 3 bases short and J 1 base short, with 16 bases between. CDR3 nucleotide sequence: TGTGCCAGCAGCCAGGGGGCTGGCCGTATATCTGGAAACACCATATATTTT. Translated, it gives CASSQGAGRISGNTIYF.

The genes are TRBV6-5 and TRBJ2-5, with TRBD1 identical over 8 bases. Per the germline V gene, CDR1 is MNHEY and CDR2 is SVGAGI. V was clipped by 7 bases and J by 3 bases; unmatched bases: 4. The CDR3 is 13 amino acids. CDR3 in amino acids: CASKRTGKETQYF. CDR3 bases: TGTGCCAGCAAGAGGACAGGGAAAGAGACCCAGTACTTC.

About this clone: The same CDR3 is also encoded by other DNA sequences in this sample. The chain combines TRBV18 with TRBJ1-5; D may be TRBD1 (6 bases). V was clipped by 3 bases and J by 0 bases, with 9 bases between them. The germline gives CDR1 KGHSH, CDR2 LQKENI. The CDR3 contains 15 residues. The CDR3 is CASSPGQISNQPQHF. CDR3 in DNA: TGTGCCAGCTCACCTGGACAGATTAGCAATCAGCCCCAGCATTTT.

This chain links TRBV30 with TRBJ2-2; 10 bases align to TRBD1. Per the germline V gene, CDR1 is GTSNPN and CDR2 is SVGIG (reference sequence). The CDR3 loop spans 16 amino acids. Trimming at V came to 8 bases and at J to 1 base, leaving 10 bases not matched to a gene. For the CDR3, the DNA is TGTGCCAAGAAGATTGGGACAGGGGAGAACACCGGGGAGCTGTTTTTT. Its translation is CAKKIGTGENTGELFF.

This clone has a handful of counts. The J gene is TRBJ1-3, the V gene TRBV6-5; TRBD1 aligns across 10 bases. The CDR3 length is 15 residues. The germline V gene has CDR1 MNHEY and CDR2 SVGAGI. After removal of 7 bases from V and 7 bases from J, the junction contained 10 bases not matched to a gene. CDR3 in amino acids: CASNLDRGPGNTIYF. The DNA of the CDR3 is TGTGCCAGCAACTTAGACAGGGGGCCGGGTAACACCATATATTTT.

The rearrangement joins TRBV5-1 to TRBJ1-2; no reliable D call. Trimming took off 5 bases at V and 5 bases at J, with 10 bases between the two ends. CDR3 size: 12 residues. Germline loops: CDR1 SGHRS, CDR2 YFSETQ. CDR3: CASSHGSYGYTF. The CDR3 DNA sequence: TGCGCCAGCAGTCACGGGAGTTATGGCTACACCTTC.

J is TRBJ2-1 and V is TRBV5-1; possible D gene TRBD2, 6 bases. Germline V gives CDR1 SGHRS, CDR2 YFSETQ. V lost 5 bases to trimming and J lost 0 bases, with 6 bases between them. CDR3 length: 13 residues. CDR3 amino acids: CASREGSYNEQFF. In DNA, the CDR3 is TGCGCCAGCAGGGAGGGCTCCTACAATGAGCAGTTCTTC.

This clone has more than one count but fewer than ten. CDR3 protein: CASSDHRTHYEQYF. In nucleotides, the CDR3 is TGTGCCAGCAGTGACCACAGGACCCACTACGAGCAGTACTTC. The chain links TRBV25-1 to TRBJ2-7; D is possibly TRBD1 (5 bases). This CDR3 is built from 14 residues. Germline V gene sequence: CDR1 MGHDK, CDR2 SYGVNS. V was shortened by 3 bases and J by 3 bases, with 12 bases between the two germline ends.

The chain combines TRBV25-1 with TRBJ2-3, with 10 bases fitting TRBD2. Looked up from germline, CDR1 is MGHDK and CDR2 is SYGVNS. V lost 3 bases to trimming and J lost 2 bases; unmatched junction nucleotides: 2. CDR3 length equals 15 residues. The CDR3: CASSDSGGITDTQYF. CDR3 nucleotide sequence: TGTGCCAGCAGTGATAGCGGGGGGATCACAGATACGCAGTATTTT.

This clone was detected once. The V and J genes are TRBV5-6 and TRBJ2-7, with TRBD1 matching 9 bases. The germline V gene encodes CDR1 SGHDT and CDR2 YYEEEE. The CDR3 runs to 14 residues. The V gene end was trimmed by 4 bases and the J gene end by 0 bases; junction bases not matched to a gene: 2. CDR3 nucleotides: TGTGCCAGCAGCCCGACAGGGGGCTCCTACGAGCAGTACTTC. It encodes CASSPTGGSYEQYF.

This rearrangement joins TRBV9 to TRBJ1-2; possibly TRBD1 for D (6 bases). V was pared by 3 bases and J by 8 bases, with 23 bases between. This CDR3 is 16 amino acids long. The germline V gene has CDR1 SGDLS and CDR2 YYNGEE. The CDR3 sequence is CASSGGSRGGARGYTF. The CDR3 nucleotides are TGTGCCAGCAGCGGAGGTTCCCGTGGGGGGGCGAGAGGCTACACCTTC.

The rearrangement joins TRBV12-5 to TRBJ2-3, with 10 bases fitting TRBD2. The CDR3 totals 16 residues. V dropped 7 bases and J dropped 4; count of bases not matched to a gene: 11. CDR1 is LGHNT and CDR2 is FRNRAP in the germline V gene. The CDR3 spells CASALTGLALSDTQYF. The CDR3 DNA reads TGTGCTAGTGCTTTAACGGGACTAGCGTTGTCAGATACGCAGTATTTT.

This chain links TRBV11-2 with TRBJ2-1; tentative D call: TRBD1 (5 bases). CDR3 size: 15 residues. CDR1 is SGHAT, CDR2 FQNNGV, per germline. Trimming cost V 2 bases and J 3 bases, with 11 bases left between them. CDR3 nucleotide sequence: TGTGCCAGCAGCTTATCCTGGGGCCGCTACAATGAGCAGTTCTTC. As protein: CASSLSWGRYNEQFF.

The chain employs TRBV7-2 and TRBJ2-3; D possibly corresponds to TRBD2 (5 bases). Germline V gives CDR1 SGHTA, CDR2 FQGNSA. CDR3 length: 14 amino acids. V was cut by 2 bases and J by 2 bases, with 8 bases left in between. The CDR3 coding sequence is TGTGCCAGCAGCTTAAAGGGAGCCACAGATACGCAGTATTTT. It encodes CASSLKGATDTQYF. Full variable domain (rest looked up from reference TRBV7-2 and TRBJ2-3): GAGVSQSPSNKVTEKGKDVELRCDPISGHTALYWYRQSLGQGLEFLIYFQGNSAPDKSGLPSDRFSAERTGGSVSTLTIQRTQQEDSAVYLCASSLKGATDTQYFGPGTRLTVL.

The V and J genes are TRBV20-1 and TRBJ2-7; 13 nucleotides agree with TRBD2. Trimming at V came to 3 bases and at J to 4 bases, leaving 6 bases not matched to a gene. The CDR3 has 15 residues. Germline values: CDR1 DFQATT, CDR2 SNEGSKA (reference sequence). The CDR3 is CSASKLAGGSYEQYF. The CDR3 DNA sequence: TGCAGTGCTAGTAAACTAGCGGGGGGGTCTTACGAGCAGTACTTC.

The chain recombines TRBV19 with TRBJ1-4, with no clear D. Germline CDR1 and CDR2: LNHDA and SQIVND (reference sequence). The CDR3 loop spans 14 amino acids. Trimming removed 3 bases at V and 7 bases at J, with 12 bases between. CDR3 nucleotide sequence: TGTGCCAGTAGTATGGGCATTGTGGGTGAAAAACTGTTTTTT. Amino acids: CASSMGIVGEKLFF.

The chain employs TRBV10-3 and TRBJ2-5, with TRBD2 matching 7 bases. CDR1 is ENHRY and CDR2 is SYGVKD in the germline V gene. Losses at the gene ends were 3 bases for V and 2 bases for J; bases not matched to a gene: 6. The CDR3 is 15 amino acids. This chain's CDR3 is CAISDFGGEQETQYF. For the CDR3, the DNA is TGTGCCATCAGTGATTTTGGGGGGGAGCAAGAGACCCAGTACTTC.

The chain has TRBV12-3 or TRBV12-4 and TRBJ1-6; the match to TRBD1 covers 7 bases. This CDR3 is built from 13 residues. With V trimmed by 3 bases and J by 10 bases, 3 bases remained unmatched. The CDR3 is CASSLTGYSPLHF. The CDR3 bases are TGTGCCAGCAGTTTGACAGGGTACTCACCCCTCCACTTT.

This clone was picked up one time. This rearrangement joins TRBV9 to TRBJ2-3; 8 nucleotides align to TRBD1. Per the germline V gene, CDR1 is SGDLS and CDR2 is YYNGEE. After removal of 2 bases from V and 6 bases from J, the junction contained 5 bases not matched to a gene. The CDR3 loop spans 14 amino acids. CDR3 loop: CASSVGQGWDTQYF. The CDR3 DNA sequence: TGTGCCAGCAGCGTTGGACAGGGTTGGGATACGCAGTATTTT.